Sequencing of this T cell receptor (beta chain) was carried out in a study of sequential checkpoint blockade in melanoma. Study-level background: TCRβ was sequenced from DNA of 91 pretreatment tumors. Around 21 patients had matched tumor biopsies before treatment and at week 13 after nivolumab or ipilimumab alone. Overall study results and limits: Clinical benefit was about 30 times likelier when tumor T-cell fraction and clonality increased.

This clone was found a few times. The antigen is not known. V lost 4 bases to trimming and J lost 0 bases; unmatched junction nucleotides: 6. Germline values: CDR1 GTSNPN, CDR2 SVGIG (reference sequence). CDR3 length: 14 amino acids. This table comes from immunoSEQ multiplex PCR, and its TCRdb copy is limited to in-frame clones, with some not included. The sample yields under 2,000 clones, 20% to 25% seen once. Regarding treatment: randomized to nivolumab then ipilimumab (arm A) or the reverse (arm B). The clonotype originates from a human donor with melanoma. The sequencing here drew on tumor tissue (inferred from file names), taken from a patient given nivolumab and ipilimumab in sequence. The V and J genes are TRBV30 and TRBJ2-7; 7 bases align to TRBD2. In DNA form, the CDR3 reads TGTGCCTGGACCAGGGACTATAACTCCTACGAGCAGTACTTC. It yields the protein CAWTRDYNSYEQYF.